The clone carrying this T cell receptor (beta chain) was detected a few times. The target antigen is unknown. TCRdb re-derived calls from the 5' RACE reads in MiXCR, one entry per CDR3 protein. The sample has about 140,000 distinct CDR3 sequences, roughly a third seen once. The data were taken from a study of CD8 T cells in ankylosing spondylitis. This CDR3 spans 17 amino acids. The V segment lost 2 bases and the J segment 7 bases; nucleotides outside the gene matches: 9. Study conclusions and caveats: Peripheral blood samples showed relatively rare disease-linked clones, and these clones were CD8+. Reportedly, matched ankylosing spondylitis synovial fluid was significantly enriched for disease-linked clones. It appeared that ankylosing spondylitis blood was characterized by a TCR beta motif of about 8 highly homologous variants.

This chain uses TRBV12-3 or TRBV12-4 with TRBJ1-6; 9 bases match TRBD1. Input material: synovial fluid, either unsorted or a sorted T cell fraction (not recorded which). This clonotype was sampled from a male donor with ankylosing spondylitis. CDR3 loop: CASSLFLGQGKNSPLHF. The DNA of the CDR3 is TGTGCCAGCAGTTTATTCCTGGGACAGGGCAAAAATTCACCCCTCCACTTT.